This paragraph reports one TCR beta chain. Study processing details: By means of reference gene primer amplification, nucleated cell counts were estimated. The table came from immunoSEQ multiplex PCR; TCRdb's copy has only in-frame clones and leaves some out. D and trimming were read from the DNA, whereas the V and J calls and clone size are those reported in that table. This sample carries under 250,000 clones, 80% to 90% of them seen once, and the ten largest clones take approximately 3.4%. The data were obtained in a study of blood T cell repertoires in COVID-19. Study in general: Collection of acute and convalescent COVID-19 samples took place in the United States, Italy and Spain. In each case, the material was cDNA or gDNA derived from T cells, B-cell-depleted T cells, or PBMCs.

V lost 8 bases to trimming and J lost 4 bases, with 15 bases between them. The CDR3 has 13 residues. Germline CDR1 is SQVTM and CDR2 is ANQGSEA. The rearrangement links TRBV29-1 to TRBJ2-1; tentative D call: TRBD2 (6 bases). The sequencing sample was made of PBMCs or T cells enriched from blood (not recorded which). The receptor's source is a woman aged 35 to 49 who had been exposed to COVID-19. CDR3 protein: CSINRDFYNEQFF. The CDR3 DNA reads TGCAGCATAAACCGGGACTTTTACAATGAGCAGTTCTTC.